This entry lists 10 T cell receptor beta chains sequenced from one sample in a study of T cells in Graves' hyperthyroidism and ophthalmopathy. The CDR3 regions of TCR beta were amplified from RNA transcripts. First-round RT-PCR of the TCR CDR3 relied on the HTBI primer set. TCRdb reanalysed the multiplex PCR reads using MiXCR and keeps one entry per CDR3 protein. The data contain some 510,000 distinct CDR3 sequences, more than 20% of them singletons. Sequenced: blood. The receptor source for this set is a man aged 18 to 35 with Graves' hyperthyroidism.

This clonotype was picked up many times. The CDR3 region is CASVDRVGNQPQHF. In DNA form, the CDR3 reads TGTGCCAGCGTCGACAGGGTGGGCAATCAGCCCCAGCATTTT. The chain joins TRBV6-5 to TRBJ1-5; TRBD1 agrees at 7 bases. J lost 2 bases, V lost 8 bases, and 6 bases had no gene match. Germline V CDR1 and CDR2: MNHEY, SVGAGI. The CDR3 is 14 amino acids.

This clonotype was detected many times. The chain links TRBV6-2 or TRBV6-3 to TRBJ1-1; D unresolved. V was shortened by 4 bases and J by 8 bases, with 11 bases between the two germline ends. The germline gives CDR1 MNHEY, CDR2 SVGEGT. The CDR3 extends over 12 amino acids. CDR3 DNA sequence: TGTGCCAGCAGTTTCCCGATTAAGGAAGCTTTCTTT. This gives the protein CASSFPIKEAFF.

With regard to this clonotype: A read error may be the cause here, since a much bigger clone is one base away. The chain uses TRBV11-2 and TRBJ2-7; D tentatively reads TRBD1 or TRBD2 (6 bases each). Germline CDR1 reads SGHAT; CDR2 reads FQNNGV. The CDR3 is made up of 15 amino acids. CDR3 loop: CASSLLGGKNYEQCF. The CDR3 coding sequence is TGTGCCAGCAGCTTATTGGGGGGCAAAAACTACGAGCAGTGCTTC.

This clonotype was counted ten times or more. This may arise from a read error, as a much more abundant clone is one base away. This chain connects TRBV12-3 or TRBV12-4 to TRBJ1-1; D not certain. CDR3 length: 15 residues. The CDR3 nucleotides are TGTGCCAGCAGTTCCACCAAGACTGGGAACGCTGAAGCTTTCTTT. It translates to CASSSTKTGNAEAFF.

This clonotype was seen a few times. The chain links TRBV7-8 to TRBJ2-5; 11 bases are a match to TRBD1. This CDR3 is built from 18 residues. CDR1 SGHVS and CDR2 FQNEAQ come from the germline V gene. J lost 3 bases, V lost 1 base, and 10 bases had no gene match. The CDR3 reads CASSLGVGQGEFEETQYF. CDR3 in DNA: TGTGCCAGCAGCTTAGGAGTGGGACAGGGGGAGTTTGAAGAGACCCAGTACTTC.

This chain links TRBV20-1 with TRBJ2-5, with D perhaps TRBD1 or TRBD2 (5 bases each). Between the trimmed V and J ends, which lost 4 bases and 5 bases, there was a span of 14 bases. Germline CDR1 reads DFQATT; CDR2 reads SNEGSKA (reference sequence). The CDR3 spans 13 residues. Here the CDR3 reads CSANSPGRETQYF. CDR3 DNA sequence: TGCAGTGCTAATTCTCCGGGGCGGGAGACCCAGTACTTC.

V usage is TRBV2 and J usage is TRBJ1-2; 9 bases are shared with TRBD1. The CDR3 contains 15 residues. Germline V lookup: CDR1 SNHLY, CDR2 FYNNEI. With 6 bases clipped from V and 4 bases from J, the junction kept 9 bases outside the gene matches. The CDR3 here is CASRTGTGKAYGYTF. The CDR3, as DNA: TGTGCCAGCAGAACCGGGACAGGGAAAGCCTATGGCTACACCTTC.

This clonotype appeared many times. The chain links TRBV12-3 or TRBV12-4 to TRBJ1-2, with 9 bases that match TRBD1. After removal of 7 bases from V and 1 base from J, the junction contained 7 bases not matched to a gene. The CDR3 has 15 amino acids. This CDR3 is CASNSPGQGNYGYTF. The CDR3 DNA reads as TGTGCCAGCAACTCCCCGGGACAGGGTAACTATGGCTACACCTTC.

This clonotype occurred many times. The rearrangement joins TRBV12-3 or TRBV12-4 to TRBJ1-3; D is unresolved. This CDR3 is 14 amino acids long. The V end lost 6 bases, the J end lost 2 bases, and 11 bases lay between the germline ends. The CDR3 region is CASRGGTTGNTIYF. The CDR3 nucleotides read TGTGCCAGCAGGGGCGGCACAACTGGAAACACCATATATTTT.

A word on this clonotype: Given a much more abundant clone one base away, this may be a read error. The final CDR3 position lacks the conserved phenylalanine or tryptophan, pointing to a likely read error. V is TRBV20-1 and J is TRBJ1-5; no firm D call. Trimming took off 2 bases at V and 2 bases at J, with 10 bases between the two ends. The CDR3 is made up of 14 amino acids. Germline values: CDR1 DFQATT, CDR2 SNEGSKA (reference sequence). CDR3 coding DNA: TGCAGTGCTAGATCGCCGGTCGGCAATCAGCCCCAGCATTTG. This encodes CSARSPVGNQPQHL.